The clone carrying this T cell receptor (beta chain) was detected only a few times. The CDR3 spans 14 residues. V shed 6 bases and J 4 bases; nucleotides not matched to a gene: 7. Per the germline V gene, CDR1 is SGHRS and CDR2 is YFSETQ. The PCR contained 60 Vbeta and 13 Jbeta primers. Sequenced by immunoSEQ multiplex PCR; TCRdb stores in-frame clones only, minus some. The sample lists 150,000 to 180,000 clones, approximately 69% occurring once. This entry is derived from a study of cytomegalovirus exposure and HLA in healthy donors. This receptor was obtained from a young man in good health and CMV-seronegative. V usage is TRBV5-1 and J usage is TRBJ2-5, with 9 bases matching TRBD1. Source material: PBMCs. The CDR3 region is CASNPGQGSETQYF. As DNA, the CDR3 is TGCGCCAGCAACCCGGGACAGGGATCAGAGACCCAGTACTTC.